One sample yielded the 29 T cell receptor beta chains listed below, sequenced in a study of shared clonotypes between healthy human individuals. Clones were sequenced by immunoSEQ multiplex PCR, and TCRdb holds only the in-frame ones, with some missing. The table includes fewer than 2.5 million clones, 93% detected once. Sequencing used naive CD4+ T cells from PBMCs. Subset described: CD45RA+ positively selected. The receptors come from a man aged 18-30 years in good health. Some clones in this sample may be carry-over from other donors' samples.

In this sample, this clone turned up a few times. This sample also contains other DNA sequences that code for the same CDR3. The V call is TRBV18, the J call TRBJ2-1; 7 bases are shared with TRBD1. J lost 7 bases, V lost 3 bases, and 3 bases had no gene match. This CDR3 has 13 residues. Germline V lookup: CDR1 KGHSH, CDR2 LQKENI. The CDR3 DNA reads TGTGCCAGCTCACCGGGGACAGTAAATGAGCAGTTCTTC. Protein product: CASSPGTVNEQFF.

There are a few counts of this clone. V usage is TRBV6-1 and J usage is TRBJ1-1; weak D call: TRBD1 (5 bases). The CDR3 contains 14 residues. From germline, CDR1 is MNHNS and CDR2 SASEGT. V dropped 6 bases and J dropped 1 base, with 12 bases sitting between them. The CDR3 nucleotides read TGTGCCAGCAGAGTTGAGGGGTGGAACACTGAAGCTTTCTTT. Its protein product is CASRVEGWNTEAFF.

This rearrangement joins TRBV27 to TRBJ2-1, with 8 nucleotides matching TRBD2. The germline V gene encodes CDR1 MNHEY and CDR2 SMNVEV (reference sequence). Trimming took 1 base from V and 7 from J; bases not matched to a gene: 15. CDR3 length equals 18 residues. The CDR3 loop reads CASSLLLSAGGGGNEQFF. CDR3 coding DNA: TGTGCCAGCAGTTTATTGCTCTCCGCGGGAGGAGGGGGGAATGAGCAGTTCTTC.

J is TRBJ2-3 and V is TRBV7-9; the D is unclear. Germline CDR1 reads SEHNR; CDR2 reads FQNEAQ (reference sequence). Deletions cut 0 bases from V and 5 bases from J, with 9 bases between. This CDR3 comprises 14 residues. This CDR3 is CASSLALRGDTQYF. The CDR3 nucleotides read TGTGCCAGCAGCTTAGCTCTAAGAGGAGATACGCAGTATTTT.

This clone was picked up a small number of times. CDR3 sequence reads: CASSPYEQYF. CDR3 coding DNA: TGTGCCAGCAGCCCCTACGAGCAGTACTTC. The chain combines TRBV2 with TRBJ2-7; D remains unclear. Looked up from germline, CDR1 is SNHLY and CDR2 is FYNNEI. The ends were cut back, 6 bases at V and 2 bases at J, with 2 bases in the middle. This CDR3 is built from 10 residues.

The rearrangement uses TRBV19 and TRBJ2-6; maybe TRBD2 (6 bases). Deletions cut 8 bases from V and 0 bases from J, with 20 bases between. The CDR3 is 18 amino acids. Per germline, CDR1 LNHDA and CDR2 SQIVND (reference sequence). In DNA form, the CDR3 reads TGTGCCAGTGACCCCGGGGGAACGGAATACTCTGGGGCCAACGTCCTGACTTTC. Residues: CASDPGGTEYSGANVLTF.

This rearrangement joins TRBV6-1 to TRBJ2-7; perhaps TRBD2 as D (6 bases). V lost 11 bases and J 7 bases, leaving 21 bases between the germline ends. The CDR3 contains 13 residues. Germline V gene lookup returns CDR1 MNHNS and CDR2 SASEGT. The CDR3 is CAVVQGGSQEQYF. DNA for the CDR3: TGTGCCGTCGTCCAGGGAGGCTCGCAGGAGCAGTACTTC.

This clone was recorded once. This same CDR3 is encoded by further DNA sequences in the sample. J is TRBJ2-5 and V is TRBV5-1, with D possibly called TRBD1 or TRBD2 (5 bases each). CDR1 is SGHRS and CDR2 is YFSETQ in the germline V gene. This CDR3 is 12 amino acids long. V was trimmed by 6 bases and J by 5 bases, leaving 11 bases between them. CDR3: CASTREGETQYF. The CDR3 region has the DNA TGCGCCAGCACCCGTGAGGGGGAGACCCAGTACTTC. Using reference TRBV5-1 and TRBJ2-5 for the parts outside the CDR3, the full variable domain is KAGVTQTPRYLIKTRGQQVTLSCSPISGHRSVSWYQQTPGQGLQFLFEYFSETQRNKGNFPGRFSGRQFSNSRSEMNVSTLELGDSALYLCASTREGETQYFGPGTRLLVL.

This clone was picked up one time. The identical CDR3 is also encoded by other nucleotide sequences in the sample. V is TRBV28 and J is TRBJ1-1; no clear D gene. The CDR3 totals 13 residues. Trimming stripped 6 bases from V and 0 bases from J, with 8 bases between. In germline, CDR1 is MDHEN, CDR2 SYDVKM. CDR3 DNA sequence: TGTGCCAGCAGACGGACGCTGAACACTGAAGCTTTCTTT. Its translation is CASRRTLNTEAFF.

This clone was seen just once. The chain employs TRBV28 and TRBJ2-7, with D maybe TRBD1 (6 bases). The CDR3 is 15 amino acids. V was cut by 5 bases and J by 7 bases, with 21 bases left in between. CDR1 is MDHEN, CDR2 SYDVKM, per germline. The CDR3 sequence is CASSPTGTGPGEQYF. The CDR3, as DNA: TGTGCCAGCAGTCCTACAGGGACCGGCCCGGGAGAGCAGTACTTC.

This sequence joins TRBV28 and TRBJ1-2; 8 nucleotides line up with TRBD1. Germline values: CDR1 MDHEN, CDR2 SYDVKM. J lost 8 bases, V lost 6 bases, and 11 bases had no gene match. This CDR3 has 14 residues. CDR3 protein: CASSPRTGLKGYTF. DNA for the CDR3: TGTGCCAGCAGCCCGAGGACAGGGCTGAAGGGCTACACCTTC.

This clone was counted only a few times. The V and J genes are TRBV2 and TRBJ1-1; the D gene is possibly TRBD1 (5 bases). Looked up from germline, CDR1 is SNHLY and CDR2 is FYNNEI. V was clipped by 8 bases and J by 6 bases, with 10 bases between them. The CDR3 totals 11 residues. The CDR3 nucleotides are TGTGCCAGCGGGGGGTGGGCTGAAGCTTTCTTT. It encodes CASGGWAEAFF.

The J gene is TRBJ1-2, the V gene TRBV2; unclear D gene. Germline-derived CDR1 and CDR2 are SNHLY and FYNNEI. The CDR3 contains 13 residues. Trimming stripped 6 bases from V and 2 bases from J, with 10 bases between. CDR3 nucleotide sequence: TGTGCCAGCAGCCAGGAATCAAACTATGGCTACACCTTC. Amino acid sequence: CASSQESNYGYTF.

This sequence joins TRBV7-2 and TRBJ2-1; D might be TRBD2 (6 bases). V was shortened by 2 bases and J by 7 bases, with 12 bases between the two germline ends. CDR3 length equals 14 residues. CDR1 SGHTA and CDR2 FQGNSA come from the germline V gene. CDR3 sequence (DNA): TGTGCCAGCAGCTTATACGGGAGAAGGAATGAGCAGTTCTTC. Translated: CASSLYGRRNEQFF.

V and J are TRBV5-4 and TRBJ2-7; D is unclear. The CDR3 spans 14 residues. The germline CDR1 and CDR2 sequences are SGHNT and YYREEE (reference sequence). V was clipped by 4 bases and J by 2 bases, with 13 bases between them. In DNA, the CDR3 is TGTGCCAGCAGCCCGCGGACGCAAACCTACGAGCAGTACTTC. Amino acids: CASSPRTQTYEQYF.

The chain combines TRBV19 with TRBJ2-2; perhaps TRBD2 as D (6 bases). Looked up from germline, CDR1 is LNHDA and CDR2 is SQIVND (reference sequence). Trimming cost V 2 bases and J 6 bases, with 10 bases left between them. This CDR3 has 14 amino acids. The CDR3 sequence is CASSIKLAAGELFF. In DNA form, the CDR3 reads TGTGCCAGTAGTATAAAACTAGCTGCCGGGGAGCTGTTTTTT.

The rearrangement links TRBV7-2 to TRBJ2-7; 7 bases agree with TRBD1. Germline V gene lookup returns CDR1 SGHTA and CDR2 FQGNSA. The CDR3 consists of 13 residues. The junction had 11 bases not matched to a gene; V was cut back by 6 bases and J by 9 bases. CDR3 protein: CASSFRTGQAQYF. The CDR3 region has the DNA TGTGCCAGCAGTTTCAGGACAGGTCAGGCGCAGTACTTC.

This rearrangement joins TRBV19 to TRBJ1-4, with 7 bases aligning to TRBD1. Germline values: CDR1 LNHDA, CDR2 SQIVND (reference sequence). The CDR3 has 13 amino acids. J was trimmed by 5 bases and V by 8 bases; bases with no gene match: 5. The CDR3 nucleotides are TGTGCCAGTCAACAGGGGTGGAATGAAAAACTGTTTTTT. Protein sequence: CASQQGWNEKLFF.

The CDR3 here is CASSPSGSRSYEQYF. CDR3 bases: TGTGCCAGCAGCCCTTCGGGATCCCGATCCTACGAGCAGTACTTC. V gene TRBV28 combines with J gene TRBJ2-7; the D gene is possibly TRBD2 (5 bases). V lost 6 bases to trimming and J lost 1 base, with 16 bases between them. Germline-derived CDR1 and CDR2 are MDHEN and SYDVKM. The CDR3 contains 15 residues.

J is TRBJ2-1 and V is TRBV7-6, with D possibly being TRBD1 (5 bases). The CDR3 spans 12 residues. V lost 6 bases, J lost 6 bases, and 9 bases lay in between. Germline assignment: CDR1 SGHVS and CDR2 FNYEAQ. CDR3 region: CASSPQGNEQFF. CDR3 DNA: TGTGCCAGCAGTCCCCAGGGCAATGAGCAGTTCTTC.

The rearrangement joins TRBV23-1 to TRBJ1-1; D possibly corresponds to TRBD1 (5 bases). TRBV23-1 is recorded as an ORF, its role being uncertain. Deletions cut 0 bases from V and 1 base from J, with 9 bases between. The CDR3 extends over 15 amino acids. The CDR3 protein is CASSQSEGRNTEAFF. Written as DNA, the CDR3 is TGCGCCAGCAGTCAATCCGAGGGGCGGAACACTGAAGCTTTCTTT.

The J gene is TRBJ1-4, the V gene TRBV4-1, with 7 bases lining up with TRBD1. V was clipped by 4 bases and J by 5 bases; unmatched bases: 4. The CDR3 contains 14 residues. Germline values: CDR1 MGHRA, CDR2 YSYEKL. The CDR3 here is CASSPGTVNEKLFF. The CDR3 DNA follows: TGCGCCAGCAGCCCCGGGACAGTCAATGAAAAACTGTTTTTT.

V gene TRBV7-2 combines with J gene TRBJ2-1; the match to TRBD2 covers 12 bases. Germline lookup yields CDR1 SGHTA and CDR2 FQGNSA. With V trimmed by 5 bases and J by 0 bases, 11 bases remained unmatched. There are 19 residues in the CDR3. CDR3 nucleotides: TGTGCCAGCAGCCCAAGGACTAGCGGGACGAACCCCTCCTACAATGAGCAGTTCTTC. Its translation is CASSPRTSGTNPSYNEQFF.

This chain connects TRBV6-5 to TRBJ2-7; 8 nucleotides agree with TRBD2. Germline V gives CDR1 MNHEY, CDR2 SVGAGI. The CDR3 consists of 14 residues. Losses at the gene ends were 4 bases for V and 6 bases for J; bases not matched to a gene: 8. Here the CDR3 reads CASSWDREGGEQYF. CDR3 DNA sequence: TGTGCCAGCAGTTGGGATCGGGAGGGGGGCGAGCAGTACTTC.

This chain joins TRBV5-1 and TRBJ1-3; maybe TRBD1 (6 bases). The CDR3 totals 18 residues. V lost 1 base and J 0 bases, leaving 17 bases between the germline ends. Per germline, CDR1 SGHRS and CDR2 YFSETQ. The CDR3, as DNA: TGCGCCAGCAGCTTGTTGCCCCGGGCGGGGGCCTCTGGAAACACCATATATTTT. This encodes CASSLLPRAGASGNTIYF. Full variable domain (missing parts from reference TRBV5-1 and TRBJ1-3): KAGVTQTPRYLIKTRGQQVTLSCSPISGHRSVSWYQQTPGQGLQFLFEYFSETQRNKGNFPGRFSGRQFSNSRSEMNVSTLELGDSALYLCASSLLPRAGASGNTIYFGEGSWLTVV.

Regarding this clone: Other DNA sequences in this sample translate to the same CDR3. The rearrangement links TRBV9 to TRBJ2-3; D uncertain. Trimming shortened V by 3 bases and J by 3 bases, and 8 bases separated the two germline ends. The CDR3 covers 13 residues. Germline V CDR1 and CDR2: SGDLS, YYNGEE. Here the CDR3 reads CASSGTGTDTQYF. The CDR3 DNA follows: TGTGCCAGCAGCGGGACCGGGACAGATACGCAGTATTTT.

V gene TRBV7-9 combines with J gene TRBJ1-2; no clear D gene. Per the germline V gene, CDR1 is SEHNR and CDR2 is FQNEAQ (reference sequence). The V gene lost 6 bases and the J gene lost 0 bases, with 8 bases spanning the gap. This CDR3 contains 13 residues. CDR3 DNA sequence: TGTGCCAGCAGTCTAGAACCTAACTATGGCTACACCTTC. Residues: CASSLEPNYGYTF.

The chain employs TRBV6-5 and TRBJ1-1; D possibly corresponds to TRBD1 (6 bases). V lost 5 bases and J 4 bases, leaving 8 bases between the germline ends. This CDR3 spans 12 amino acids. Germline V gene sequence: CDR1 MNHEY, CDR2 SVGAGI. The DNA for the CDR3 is TGTGCCAGCAGTACAGGGACCACTGAAGCTTTCTTT. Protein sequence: CASSTGTTEAFF.

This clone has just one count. The DNA for the CDR3 is TGTGCCAGCAGTTTGTATCTGGACAGGCCCGGGGAGCTGTTTTTT. Translation gives CASSLYLDRPGELFF. The V and J genes are TRBV27 and TRBJ2-2; 7 bases align to TRBD1. The length of the CDR3 is 15 residues. Germline assignment: CDR1 MNHEY and CDR2 SMNVEV (reference sequence). The V and J ends lost 3 bases and 6 bases, in that order; junction bases with no gene match: 7.